This TCR beta chain was sequenced in a study of tumor-infiltrating lymphocytes in oesophageal squamous cell carcinoma. TCRdb re-derived calls from the PCR reads in MiXCR, one entry per CDR3 protein. The table records 20,000 to 25,000 distinct CDR3 sequences, 36% of them present only once. A few counts support this clonotype. Germline assignment: CDR1 MDHEN and CDR2 SYDVKM. The CDR3 loop spans 13 amino acids. J is TRBJ2-3 and V is TRBV28; D remains ambiguous. The tail of the sequence fits TRBJ2-1 better, so the J call may be wrong. The receptor comes from a male donor with esophageal squamous cell carcinoma. Sequencing used esophageal tumor tissue. The chain's CDR3 is CASSRTTSYEQFF. The CDR3 DNA is TGTGCCAGCAGTCGCACCACCTCCTACGAGCAGTTCTTC.